A single sample gave rise to the 24 T cell receptor beta chains below, sequenced in a study of OX40 agonist ivuxolimab in advanced cancers. Clones were sequenced by immunoSEQ multiplex PCR, and TCRdb holds only the in-frame ones, with some missing. The table shows roughly 50,000 clones, with roughly 89% occurring only once. The sample here was CD4+ or CD8+ T cells sorted from blood, taken in a trial of the OX40 agonist ivuxolimab. The receptor source for this set is an adult with an advanced solid tumor such as melanoma, head and neck, liver or kidney cancer.

This chain uses TRBV20-1 with TRBJ2-1, with no clear D. V was pared by 3 bases and J by 10 bases, with 10 bases between. This CDR3 contains 11 residues. Per germline, CDR1 DFQATT and CDR2 SNEGSKA (reference sequence). The CDR3 loop is CSASRLREQFF. The CDR3 DNA follows: TGCAGTGCTAGTCGCCTCCGAGAGCAGTTCTTC.

The J gene is TRBJ2-3, the V gene TRBV7-9, with 8 bases aligning to TRBD2. With 4 bases clipped from V and 4 bases from J, the junction kept 7 bases outside the gene matches. The germline gives CDR1 SEHNR, CDR2 FQNEAQ (reference sequence). The CDR3 consists of 15 residues. As DNA, the CDR3 is TGTGCCAGCAGCTCGAGCGGGAGCAGCGCAGATACGCAGTATTTT. This translates into CASSSSGSSADTQYF.

This chain links TRBV4-1 with TRBJ2-7; 13 nucleotides match TRBD2. V gave up 4 bases and J gave up 5 bases; unmatched junction bases: 5. The CDR3 totals 15 residues. Germline V gene sequence: CDR1 MGHRA, CDR2 YSYEKL. In DNA form, the CDR3 reads TGCGCCAGCAGCCGAGGGACTAGCGGGATCAACGAGCAGTACTTC. This codes for CASSRGTSGINEQYF.

This clone was seen only once. This rearrangement joins TRBV5-8 to TRBJ1-5; a weak D match, TRBD1 (6 bases). Germline V gene lookup returns CDR1 SGHTS and CDR2 YDEGEE. The CDR3 loop spans 15 amino acids. Between the trimmed V and J ends, which lost 5 bases and 1 base, there was a span of 13 bases. The CDR3 DNA sequence: TGTGCCAGCAGGGGAGGGACAAAGAGCAATCAGCCCCAGCATTTT. Translation gives CASRGGTKSNQPQHF.

V gene TRBV9 combines with J gene TRBJ2-3; D not certain. Germline V CDR1 and CDR2: SGDLS, YYNGEE. The V end was cut by 1 base, the J end by 0 bases, with 6 bases between. This CDR3 spans 14 amino acids. The CDR3 region is CASSVSGSTDTQYF. DNA of the CDR3: TGTGCCAGCAGCGTATCTGGCAGCACAGATACGCAGTATTTT.

This clone was seen a few times. J is TRBJ2-5 and V is TRBV13, with 9 bases that match TRBD1. Germline V gene sequence: CDR1 PRHDT, CDR2 FYEKMQ (reference sequence). CDR3 size: 15 residues. J lost 5 bases, V lost 5 bases, and 9 bases had no gene match. CDR3 amino acids: CASSPLQGALETQYF. The CDR3 DNA reads as TGTGCCAGCAGCCCACTACAGGGGGCGCTGGAGACCCAGTACTTC.

The rearrangement joins TRBV5-1 to TRBJ2-7, with 8 bases that match TRBD2. Trimming removed 2 bases from V and 3 bases from J; junction bases left unmatched: 10. From germline, CDR1 is SGHRS and CDR2 YFSETQ. The CDR3 contains 16 residues. CDR3 amino acids: CASSFETTGTSYEQYF. CDR3 in DNA: TGCGCCAGCAGCTTCGAAACCACCGGGACTAGCTACGAGCAGTACTTC.

As regards this clone: Other DNA variants within this sample encode the same CDR3. This chain links TRBV7-9 with TRBJ1-1; TRBD1 is a possible D gene (5 bases). Germline loops: CDR1 SEHNR, CDR2 FQNEAQ (reference sequence). The V and J ends lost 6 bases and 4 bases respectively, with 9 bases between them. The CDR3 spans 12 residues. CDR3 sequence reads: CASSHGGTEAFF. Written as DNA, the CDR3 is TGTGCCAGCAGTCATGGGGGCACTGAAGCTTTCTTT.

The chain uses TRBV11-3 and TRBJ2-2, with D tentatively TRBD2 (5 bases). The CDR3 has 14 amino acids. The germline V gene encodes CDR1 SGHNT and CDR2 YENEEA. V gave up 6 bases and J gave up 2 bases, with 10 bases separating them. Here the CDR3 DNA reads TGTGCCAGCAGGCGGGCCAGCAACACCGGGGAGCTGTTTTTT. Its translation: CASRRASNTGELFF.

This chain links TRBV11-2 with TRBJ1-1, with 8 bases lining up with TRBD1. The CDR3 runs to 14 residues. CDR1 and CDR2 (germline): SGHAT, FQNNGV. The V and J ends lost 4 bases and 5 bases, in that order; junction bases with no gene match: 6. The DNA of the CDR3 is TGTGCCAGCAGCTCGTATACAGGGGGTACTGAAGCTTTCTTT. It is translated as CASSSYTGGTEAFF. Complete variable domain (other parts from reference TRBV11-2 and TRBJ1-1): EAGVAQSPRYKIIEKRQSVAFWCNPISGHATLYWYQQILGQGPKLLIQFQNNGVVDDSQLPKDRFSAERLKGVDSTLKIQPAKLEDSAVYLCASSSYTGGTEAFFGQGTRLTVV.

The chain recombines TRBV5-6 with TRBJ1-2; 8 bases are a match to TRBD1. V was pared by 2 bases and J by 6 bases, with 12 bases of the junction left unmatched. The CDR3 contains 16 residues. Per germline, CDR1 SGHDT and CDR2 YYEEEE. DNA of the CDR3: TGTGCCAGCAGCTTCTTCAATTACAGGGGGGATGATGGCTACACCTTC. Translated, it gives CASSFFNYRGDDGYTF. The full variable domain, completed using reference TRBV5-6 and TRBJ1-2, is DAGVTQSPTHLIKTRGQQVTLRCSPKSGHDTVSWYQQALGQGPQFIFQYYEEEERQRGNFPDRFSGHQFPNYSSELNVNALLLGDSALYLCASSFFNYRGDDGYTFGSGTRLTVV.

This clone was detected a few times. The chain combines TRBV19 with TRBJ1-5, with 7 bases lining up with TRBD1. Unmatched junction bases numbered 3, after V lost 3 bases and J lost 1 base. Germline values: CDR1 LNHDA, CDR2 SQIVND (reference sequence). The CDR3 length is 15 residues. The CDR3 reads CASSIVGQSNQPQHF. As DNA, the CDR3 is TGTGCCAGTAGTATCGTGGGACAGAGCAATCAGCCCCAGCATTTT.

The chain is built from TRBV5-6 and TRBJ2-1; D possibly matches TRBD1 or TRBD2 (5 bases each). The CDR3 contains 15 residues. Germline V CDR1 and CDR2: SGHDT, YYEEEE. V lost 4 bases, J lost 3 bases, and 14 bases lay in between. The CDR3 DNA reads as TGTGCCAGCAGCCTAGCCGGGACGGTCTACAATGAGCAGTTCTTC. Residues: CASSLAGTVYNEQFF.

This clone was seen a single time. This chain connects TRBV30 to TRBJ1-5; D remains unclear. Germline-derived CDR1 and CDR2 are GTSNPN and SVGIG (reference sequence). This CDR3 is 15 amino acids long. V lost 3 bases to trimming and J lost 0 bases, with 12 bases between them. CDR3 in amino acids: CAWSEGSVSNQPQHF. The CDR3, as DNA: TGTGCCTGGAGCGAGGGTTCCGTTAGCAATCAGCCCCAGCATTTT.

The chain couples TRBV6-5 to TRBJ2-7, with 10 bases aligning to TRBD1. The CDR3 is 15 residues long. Germline-derived CDR1 and CDR2 are MNHEY and SVGAGI. V gave up 0 bases and J gave up 7 bases; unmatched junction bases: 6. DNA of the CDR3: TGTGCCAGCAGTTACTCCGTTCGGACAGGGGGTGAGCAGTACTTC. Its translation: CASSYSVRTGGEQYF.

The chain links TRBV29-1 to TRBJ1-2; a possible D gene is TRBD1 (6 bases). The V and J ends lost 3 bases and 3 bases respectively, with 11 bases between them. CDR3 length: 13 amino acids. Germline V gene data show CDR1 as SQVTM and CDR2 as ANQGSEA. The CDR3 nucleotides read TGCAGCGTTGAGGGGGCCCCGGACTATGGCTACACCTTC. Translated: CSVEGAPDYGYTF.

This chain uses TRBV9 with TRBJ2-7; D not certain. This CDR3 contains 8 residues. The V end was cut by 9 bases, the J end by 5 bases, with 3 bases between. Germline V gives CDR1 SGDLS, CDR2 YYNGEE. DNA for the CDR3: TGTGCCACCAACGAGCAGTACTTC. Its protein product is CATNEQYF.

J is TRBJ2-7 and V is TRBV19; no definite D call. The CDR3 spans 12 residues. Trimming removed 10 bases from V and 1 base from J, with 11 bases in between. Germline V gene lookup returns CDR1 LNHDA and CDR2 SQIVND (reference sequence). The CDR3 protein is CATQGDSYEQYF. CDR3 nucleotides: TGTGCCACCCAAGGCGATTCCTACGAGCAGTACTTC.

This chain connects TRBV12-5 to TRBJ1-1; weak D call: TRBD1 (6 bases). Germline CDR1 LGHNT, CDR2 FRNRAP. Trimming took 0 bases from V and 5 from J, leaving 13 bases between them. This CDR3 is 15 amino acids long. The DNA for the CDR3 is TGTGCTAGTGGTTTGGTACTCGGGGGCCGGACTGAAGCTTTCTTT. Amino acid sequence: CASGLVLGGRTEAFF.

This sequence joins TRBV7-9 and TRBJ2-3; 10 bases align to TRBD2. Germline-derived CDR1 and CDR2 are SEHNR and FQNEAQ (reference sequence). The CDR3 is 16 amino acids. Trimming cost V 1 base and J 1 base; bases outside gene matches: 2. CDR3 sequence: CASSLVTSGGTDTQYF. For the CDR3, the DNA is TGTGCCAGCAGCTTAGTTACTAGCGGGGGCACAGATACGCAGTATTTT.

V is TRBV7-9 and J is TRBJ2-2; D may be TRBD2 (6 bases). The CDR3 spans 15 residues. Trimming removed 5 bases from V and 2 bases from J, with 12 bases in between. Germline V lookup: CDR1 SEHNR, CDR2 FQNEAQ (reference sequence). The CDR3 sequence is CASSPLAGNTGELFF. The CDR3 bases are TGTGCCAGCAGCCCCTTGGCGGGAAACACCGGGGAGCTGTTTTTT.

This sequence joins TRBV10-1 and TRBJ2-3; D not certain. Per the germline V gene, CDR1 is WNHNN and CDR2 is SYGVQD (reference sequence). The V end lost 2 bases, the J end lost 5 bases, and 8 bases lay between the germline ends. This CDR3 is built from 13 residues. CDR3 residues: CASSEIPKDTQYF. CDR3 nucleotides: TGCGCCAGCAGTGAGATCCCAAAAGATACGCAGTATTTT.

This clone appeared once. The V and J genes are TRBV13 and TRBJ1-3, with D unclear. The CDR3 covers 14 residues. Trimming took 2 bases from V and 8 from J, leaving 13 bases between them. CDR1 and CDR2 (germline): PRHDT, FYEKMQ (reference sequence). Here the CDR3 reads CASSLRVTDHTIYF. CDR3 in DNA: TGTGCCAGCAGCTTACGAGTCACCGATCACACCATATATTTT.

The chain recombines TRBV4-1 with TRBJ1-1; no reliable D call. With 4 bases removed from V and 3 bases from J, the gap between germline ends came to 18 bases. Germline CDR1 and CDR2: MGHRA and YSYEKL. The CDR3 sequence is 16 residues long. Here the CDR3 DNA reads TGCGCCAGCAGCCCAGAGGGAGGGAGGGTGGACACTGAAGCTTTCTTT. Residues: CASSPEGGRVDTEAFF.